A selection of T cell receptor beta chains follows, all from one sample in a study of T cell responses to AZD1222 COVID-19 vaccine. Profiled with immunoSEQ multiplex PCR; TCRdb holds only in-frame clones, not every one. The sample lists 140,000 to 150,000 clones; about 87% were seen once. The input for sequencing was peripheral blood, taken on day 0 of AZD1222 vaccination. The receptors stem from an adult in good health. The CDR3 runs from the conserved cysteine through the conserved F or W.

V	J	CDR3
TRBV28	TRBJ2-2	CASSFPGQVTGELFF
TRBV18	TRBJ2-3	CASRTTGASGTSTDTQYF
TRBV27	TRBJ1-6	CASSQGTGVLHSPLHF
TRBV7-9	TRBJ1-6	CASSLSRGTVHSPLHF
TRBV7-2	TRBJ1-1	CASKDRLNTEAFF
TRBV7-9	TRBJ1-5	CASSSGTANQPQHF
TRBV7-2	TRBJ1-5	CASSLVGALSNQPQHF
TRBV7-2	TRBJ1-2	CASRNPTRLQRAWYGYTF
TRBV24-1	TRBJ2-3	CATSRGSGGWGTDTQYF
TRBV5-6	TRBJ1-1	CASSFQGMNTEAFF
TRBV7-2	TRBJ2-7	CASSHQTGVSYEQYF
TRBV28	TRBJ1-2	CASSSQWDRENYGYTF
TRBV24-1	TRBJ2-3	CATSDPTSGGATDTQYF